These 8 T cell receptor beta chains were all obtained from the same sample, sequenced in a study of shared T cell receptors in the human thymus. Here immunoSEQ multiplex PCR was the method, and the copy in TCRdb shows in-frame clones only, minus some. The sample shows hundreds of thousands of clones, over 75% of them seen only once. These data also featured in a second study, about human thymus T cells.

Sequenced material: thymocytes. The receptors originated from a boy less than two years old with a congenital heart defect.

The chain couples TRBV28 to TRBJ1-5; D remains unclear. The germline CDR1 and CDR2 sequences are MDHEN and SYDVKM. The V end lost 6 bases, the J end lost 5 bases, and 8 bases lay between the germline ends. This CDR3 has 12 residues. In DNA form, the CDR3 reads TGTGCCAGCAGATCCACGGATCAGCCCCAGCATTTT. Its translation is CASRSTDQPQHF.

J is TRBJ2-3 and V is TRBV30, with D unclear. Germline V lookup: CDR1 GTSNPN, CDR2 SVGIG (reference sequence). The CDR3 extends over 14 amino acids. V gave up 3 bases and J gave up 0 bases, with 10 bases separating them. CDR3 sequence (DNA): TGTGCCTGGAGAGGCGGTACTAGCACAGATACGCAGTATTTT. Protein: CAWRGGTSTDTQYF.

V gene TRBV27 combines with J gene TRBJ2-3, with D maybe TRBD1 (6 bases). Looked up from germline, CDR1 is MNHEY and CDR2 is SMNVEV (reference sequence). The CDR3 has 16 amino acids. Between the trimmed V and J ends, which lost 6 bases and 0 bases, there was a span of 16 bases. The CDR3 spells CASRTTGYSSTDTQYF. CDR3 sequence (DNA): TGTGCCAGCAGAACGACAGGCTACTCTAGCACAGATACGCAGTATTTT.

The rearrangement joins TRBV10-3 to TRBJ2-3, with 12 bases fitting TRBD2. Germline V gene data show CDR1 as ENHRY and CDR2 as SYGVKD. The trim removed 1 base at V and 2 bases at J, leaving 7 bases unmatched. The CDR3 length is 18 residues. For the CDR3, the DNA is TGTGCCATCAGTGAGTTCTACGGACTAGCGGGATACACAGATACGCAGTATTTT. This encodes CAISEFYGLAGYTDTQYF.

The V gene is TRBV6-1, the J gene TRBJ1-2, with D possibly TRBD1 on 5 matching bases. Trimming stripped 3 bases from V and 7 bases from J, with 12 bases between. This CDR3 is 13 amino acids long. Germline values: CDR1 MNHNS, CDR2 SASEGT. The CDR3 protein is CASSDGGFSGYTF. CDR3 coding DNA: TGTGCCAGCAGTGATGGGGGGTTTAGTGGCTACACCTTC.

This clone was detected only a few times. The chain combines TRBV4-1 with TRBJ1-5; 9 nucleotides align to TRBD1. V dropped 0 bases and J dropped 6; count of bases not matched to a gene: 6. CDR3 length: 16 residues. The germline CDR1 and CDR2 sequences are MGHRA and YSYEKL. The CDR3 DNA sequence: TGCGCCAGCAGCCAAGAGGGACAGGGTGGTTCTCAGCCCCAGCATTTT. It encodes CASSQEGQGGSQPQHF.

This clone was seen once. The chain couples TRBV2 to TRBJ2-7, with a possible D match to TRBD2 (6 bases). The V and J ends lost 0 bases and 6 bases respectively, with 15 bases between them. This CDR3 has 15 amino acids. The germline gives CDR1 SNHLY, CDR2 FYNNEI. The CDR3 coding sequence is TGTGCCAGCAGTGAAGCGCGGGATGGGCCCCGCGAGCAGTACTTC. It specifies CASSEARDGPREQYF.

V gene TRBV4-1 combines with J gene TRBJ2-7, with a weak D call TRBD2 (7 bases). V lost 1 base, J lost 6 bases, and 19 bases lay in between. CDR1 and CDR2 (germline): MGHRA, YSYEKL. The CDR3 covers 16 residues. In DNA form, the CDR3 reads TGCGCCAGCAGCCAAGGAGGTGGTCCAGGGGAGGGCGAGCAGTACTTC. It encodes CASSQGGGPGEGEQYF.